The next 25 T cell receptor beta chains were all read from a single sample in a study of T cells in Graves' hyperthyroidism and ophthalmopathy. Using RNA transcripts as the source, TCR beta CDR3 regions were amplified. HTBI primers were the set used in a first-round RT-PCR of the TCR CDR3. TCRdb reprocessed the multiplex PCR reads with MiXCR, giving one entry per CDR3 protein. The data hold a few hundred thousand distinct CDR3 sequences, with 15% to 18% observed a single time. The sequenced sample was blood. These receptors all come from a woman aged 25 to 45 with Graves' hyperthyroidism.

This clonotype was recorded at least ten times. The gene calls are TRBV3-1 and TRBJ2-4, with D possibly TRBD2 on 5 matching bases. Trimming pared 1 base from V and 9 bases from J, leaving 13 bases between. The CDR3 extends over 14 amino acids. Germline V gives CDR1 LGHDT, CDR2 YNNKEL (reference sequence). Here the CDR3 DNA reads TGTGCCAGCAGCCAAGCGGCTAGCCTGTCCATTCAGTACTTC. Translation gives CASSQAASLSIQYF.

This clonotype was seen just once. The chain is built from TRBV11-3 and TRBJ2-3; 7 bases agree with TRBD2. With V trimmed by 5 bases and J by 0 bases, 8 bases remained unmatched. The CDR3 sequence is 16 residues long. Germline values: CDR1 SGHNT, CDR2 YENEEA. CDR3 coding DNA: TGTGCCAGCAGCCCCGAGTCTAGCGGAAGCACAGATACGCAGTATTTT. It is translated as CASSPESSGSTDTQYF.

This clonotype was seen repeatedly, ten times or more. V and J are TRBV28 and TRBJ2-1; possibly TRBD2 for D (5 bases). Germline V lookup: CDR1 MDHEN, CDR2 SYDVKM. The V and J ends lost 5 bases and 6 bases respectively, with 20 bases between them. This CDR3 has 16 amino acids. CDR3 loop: CASSTPALIEGNEQFF. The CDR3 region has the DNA TGTGCCAGCAGTACCCCCGCCCTCATCGAGGGCAATGAGCAGTTCTTC.

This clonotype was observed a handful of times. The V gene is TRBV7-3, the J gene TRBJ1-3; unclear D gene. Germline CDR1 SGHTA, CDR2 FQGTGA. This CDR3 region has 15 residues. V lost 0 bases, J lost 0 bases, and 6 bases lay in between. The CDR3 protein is CASSLTVSSGNTIYF. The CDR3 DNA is TGTGCCAGCAGCTTAACTGTTAGCTCTGGAAACACCATATATTTT.

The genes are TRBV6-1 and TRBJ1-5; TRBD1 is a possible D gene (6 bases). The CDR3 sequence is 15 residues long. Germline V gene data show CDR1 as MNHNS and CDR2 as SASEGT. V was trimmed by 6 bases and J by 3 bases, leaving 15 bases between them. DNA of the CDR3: TGTGCCAGCAGAGGAACAACAGGGATCAATCAGCCCCAGCATTTT. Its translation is CASRGTTGINQPQHF.

CDR3: CASTGTDYYGYTF. As DNA, the CDR3 is TGTGCCAGCACCGGGACAGACTACTATGGCTACACCTTC. The V and J genes are TRBV6-2 or TRBV6-3 and TRBJ1-2, with TRBD1 identical over 7 bases. The CDR3 is 13 amino acids. The J segment lost 3 bases and the V segment lost 7 bases, leaving 5 bases of the junction unmatched. Germline V gene data show CDR1 as MNHEY and CDR2 as SVGEGT.

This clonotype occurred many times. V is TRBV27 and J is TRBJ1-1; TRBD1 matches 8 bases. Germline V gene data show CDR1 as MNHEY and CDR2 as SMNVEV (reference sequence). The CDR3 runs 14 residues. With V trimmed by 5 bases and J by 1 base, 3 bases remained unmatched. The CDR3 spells CASSAGTGNTEAFF. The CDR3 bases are TGTGCCAGCAGTGCCGGGACAGGGAACACTGAAGCTTTCTTT.

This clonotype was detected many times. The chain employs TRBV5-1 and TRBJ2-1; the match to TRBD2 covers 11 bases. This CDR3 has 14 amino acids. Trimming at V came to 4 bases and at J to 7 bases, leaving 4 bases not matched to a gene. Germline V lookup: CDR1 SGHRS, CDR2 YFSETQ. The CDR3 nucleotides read TGCGCCAGCAGCCCACTAGCGGGAGTTAATGAGCAGTTCTTC. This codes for CASSPLAGVNEQFF. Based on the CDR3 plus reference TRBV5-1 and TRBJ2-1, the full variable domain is KAGVTQTPRYLIKTRGQQVTLSCSPISGHRSVSWYQQTPGQGLQFLFEYFSETQRNKGNFPGRFSGRQFSNSRSEMNVSTLELGDSALYLCASSPLAGVNEQFFGPGTRLTVL.

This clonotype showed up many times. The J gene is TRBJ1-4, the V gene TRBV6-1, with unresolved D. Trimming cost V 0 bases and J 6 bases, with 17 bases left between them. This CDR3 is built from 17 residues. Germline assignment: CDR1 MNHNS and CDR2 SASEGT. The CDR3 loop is CASSEAGAPILDEKLFF. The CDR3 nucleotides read TGTGCCAGCAGTGAAGCCGGAGCCCCCATCCTGGATGAAAAACTGTTTTTT.

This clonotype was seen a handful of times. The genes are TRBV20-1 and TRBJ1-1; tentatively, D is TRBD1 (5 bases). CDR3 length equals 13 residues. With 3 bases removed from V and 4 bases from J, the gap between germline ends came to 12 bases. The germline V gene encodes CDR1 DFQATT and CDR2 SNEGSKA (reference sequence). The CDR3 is CSASARAVTEAFF. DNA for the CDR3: TGCAGTGCTAGTGCCAGGGCCGTCACTGAAGCTTTCTTT.

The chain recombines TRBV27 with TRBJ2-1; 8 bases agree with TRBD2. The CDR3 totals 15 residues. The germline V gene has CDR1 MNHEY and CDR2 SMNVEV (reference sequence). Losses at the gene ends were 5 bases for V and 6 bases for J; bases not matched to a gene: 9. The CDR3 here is CASSPSAGGFNEQFF. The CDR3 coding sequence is TGTGCCAGCAGTCCCTCCGCGGGAGGTTTCAATGAGCAGTTCTTC.

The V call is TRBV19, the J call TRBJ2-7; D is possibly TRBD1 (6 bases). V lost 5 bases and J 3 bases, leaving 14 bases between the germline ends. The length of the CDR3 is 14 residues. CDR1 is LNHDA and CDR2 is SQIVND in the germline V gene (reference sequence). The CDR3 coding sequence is TGTGCCAGTAGTTGGGGCGGACAGAACTACGAGCAGTACTTC. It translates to CASSWGGQNYEQYF.

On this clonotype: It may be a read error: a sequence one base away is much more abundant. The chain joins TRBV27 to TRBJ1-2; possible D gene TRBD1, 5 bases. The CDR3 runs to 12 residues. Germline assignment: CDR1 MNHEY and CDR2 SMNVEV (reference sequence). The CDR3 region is CVSSSGLTGYTF. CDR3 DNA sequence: TGTGTCAGCAGTTCGGGACTTACTGGCTACACCTTC.

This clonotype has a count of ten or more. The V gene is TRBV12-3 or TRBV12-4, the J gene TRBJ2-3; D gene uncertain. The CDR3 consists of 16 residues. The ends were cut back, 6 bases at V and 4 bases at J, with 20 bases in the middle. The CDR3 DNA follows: TGTGCCAGCAGACAATCTGGGCGGAGAGGCCCAGATACGCAGTATTTT. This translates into CASRQSGRRGPDTQYF.

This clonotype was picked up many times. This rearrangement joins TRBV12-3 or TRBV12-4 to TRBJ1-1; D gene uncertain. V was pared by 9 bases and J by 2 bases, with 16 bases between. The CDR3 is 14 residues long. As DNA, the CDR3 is TGTGCCAGTGAGAGACCCTTAGGTAACACTGAAGCTTTCTTT. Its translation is CASERPLGNTEAFF.

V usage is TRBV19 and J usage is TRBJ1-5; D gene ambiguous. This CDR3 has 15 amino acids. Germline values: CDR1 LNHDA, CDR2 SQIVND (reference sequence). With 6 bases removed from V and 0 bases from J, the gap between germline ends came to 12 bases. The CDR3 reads CASSELLYSNQPQHF. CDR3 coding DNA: TGTGCCAGTAGCGAACTCCTTTATAGCAATCAGCCCCAGCATTTT. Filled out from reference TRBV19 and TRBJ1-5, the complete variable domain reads DGGITQSPKYLFRKEGQNVTLSCEQNLNHDAMYWYRQDPGQGLRLIYYSQIVNDFQKGDIAEGYSVSREKKESFPLTVTSAQKNPTAFYLCASSELLYSNQPQHFGDGTRLSIL.

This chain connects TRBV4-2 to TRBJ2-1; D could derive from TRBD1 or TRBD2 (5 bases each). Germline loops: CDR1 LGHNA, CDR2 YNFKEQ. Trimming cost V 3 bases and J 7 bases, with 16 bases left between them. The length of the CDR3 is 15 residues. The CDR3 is CASSQNRDGRNEQFF. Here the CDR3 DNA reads TGTGCCAGCAGCCAGAACCGGGACGGAAGAAATGAGCAGTTCTTC.

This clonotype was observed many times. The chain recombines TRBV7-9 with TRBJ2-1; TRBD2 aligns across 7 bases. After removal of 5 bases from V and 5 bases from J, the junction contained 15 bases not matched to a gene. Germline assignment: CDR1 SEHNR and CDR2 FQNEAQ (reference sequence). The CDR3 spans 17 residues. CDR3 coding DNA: TGTGCCAGCAGCCCCGTAGGGTGGGCTAGCGGTGACAATGAGCAGTTCTTC. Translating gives CASSPVGWASGDNEQFF.

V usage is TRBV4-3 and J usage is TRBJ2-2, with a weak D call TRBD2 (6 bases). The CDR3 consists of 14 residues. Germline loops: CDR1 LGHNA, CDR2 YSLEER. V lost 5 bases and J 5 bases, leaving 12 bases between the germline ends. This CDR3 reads CASSADYRTGELFF. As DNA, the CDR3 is TGCGCCAGCAGCGCGGACTATAGGACCGGGGAGCTGTTTTTT.

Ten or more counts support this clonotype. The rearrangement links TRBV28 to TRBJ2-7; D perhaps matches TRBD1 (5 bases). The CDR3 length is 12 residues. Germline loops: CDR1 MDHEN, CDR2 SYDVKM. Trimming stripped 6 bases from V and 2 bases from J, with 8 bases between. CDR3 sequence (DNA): TGTGCCAGCAGAGGGGAAGCCTACGAGCAGTACTTC. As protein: CASRGEAYEQYF.

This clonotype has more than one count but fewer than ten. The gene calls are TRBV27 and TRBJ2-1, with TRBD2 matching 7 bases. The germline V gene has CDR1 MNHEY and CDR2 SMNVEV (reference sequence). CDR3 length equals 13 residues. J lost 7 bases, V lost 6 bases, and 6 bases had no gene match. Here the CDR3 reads CASSPGGKNEQFF. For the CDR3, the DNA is TGTGCCAGCAGCCCGGGAGGTAAAAATGAGCAGTTCTTC.

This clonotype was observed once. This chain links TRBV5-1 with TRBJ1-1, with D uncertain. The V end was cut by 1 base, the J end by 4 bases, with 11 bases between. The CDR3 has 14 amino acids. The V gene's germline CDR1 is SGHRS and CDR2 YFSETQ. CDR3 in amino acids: CASSLLGLSTEAFF. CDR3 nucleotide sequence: TGCGCCAGCAGCTTGCTAGGGCTCTCCACTGAAGCTTTCTTT.

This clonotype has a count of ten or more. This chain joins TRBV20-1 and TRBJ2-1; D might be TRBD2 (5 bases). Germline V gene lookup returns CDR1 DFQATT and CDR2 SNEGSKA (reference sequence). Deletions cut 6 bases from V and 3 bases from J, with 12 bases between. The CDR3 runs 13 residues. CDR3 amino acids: CSAYERSYNEQFF. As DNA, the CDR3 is TGCAGTGCCTACGAGCGGAGCTACAATGAGCAGTTCTTC.

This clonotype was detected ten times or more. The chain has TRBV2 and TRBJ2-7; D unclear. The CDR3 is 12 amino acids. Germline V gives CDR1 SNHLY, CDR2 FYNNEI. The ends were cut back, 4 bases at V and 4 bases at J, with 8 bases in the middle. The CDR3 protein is CASSGPWYEQYF. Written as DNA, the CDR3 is TGTGCCAGCAGTGGGCCTTGGTACGAGCAGTACTTC. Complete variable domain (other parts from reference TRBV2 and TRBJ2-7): EPEVTQTPSHQVTQMGQEVILRCVPISNHLYFYWYRQILGQKVEFLVSFYNNEISEKSEIFDDQFSVERPDGSNFTLKIRSTKLEDSAMYFCASSGPWYEQYFGPGTRLTVT.

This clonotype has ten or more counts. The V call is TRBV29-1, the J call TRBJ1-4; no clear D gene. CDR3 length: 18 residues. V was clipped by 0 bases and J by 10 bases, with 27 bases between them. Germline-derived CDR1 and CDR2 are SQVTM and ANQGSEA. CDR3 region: CSVEDQDGSPGSAVKLFF. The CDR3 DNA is TGCAGCGTTGAAGATCAGGATGGGAGCCCCGGCTCGGCGGTAAAACTGTTTTTT.